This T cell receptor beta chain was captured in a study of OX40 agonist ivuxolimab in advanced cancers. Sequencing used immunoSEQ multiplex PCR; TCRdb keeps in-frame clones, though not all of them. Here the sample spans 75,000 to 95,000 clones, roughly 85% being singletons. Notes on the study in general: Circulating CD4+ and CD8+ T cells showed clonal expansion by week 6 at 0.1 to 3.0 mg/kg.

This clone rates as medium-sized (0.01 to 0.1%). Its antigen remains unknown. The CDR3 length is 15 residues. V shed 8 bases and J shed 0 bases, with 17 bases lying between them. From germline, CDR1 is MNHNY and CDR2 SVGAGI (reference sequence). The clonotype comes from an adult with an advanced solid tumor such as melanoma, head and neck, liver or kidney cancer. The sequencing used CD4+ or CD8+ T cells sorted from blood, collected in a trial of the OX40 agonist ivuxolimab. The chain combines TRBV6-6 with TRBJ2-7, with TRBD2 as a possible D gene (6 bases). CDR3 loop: CASRGGQRASYEQYF. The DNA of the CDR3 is TGTGCCAGCCGGGGCGGGCAGCGGGCCTCCTACGAGCAGTACTTC.